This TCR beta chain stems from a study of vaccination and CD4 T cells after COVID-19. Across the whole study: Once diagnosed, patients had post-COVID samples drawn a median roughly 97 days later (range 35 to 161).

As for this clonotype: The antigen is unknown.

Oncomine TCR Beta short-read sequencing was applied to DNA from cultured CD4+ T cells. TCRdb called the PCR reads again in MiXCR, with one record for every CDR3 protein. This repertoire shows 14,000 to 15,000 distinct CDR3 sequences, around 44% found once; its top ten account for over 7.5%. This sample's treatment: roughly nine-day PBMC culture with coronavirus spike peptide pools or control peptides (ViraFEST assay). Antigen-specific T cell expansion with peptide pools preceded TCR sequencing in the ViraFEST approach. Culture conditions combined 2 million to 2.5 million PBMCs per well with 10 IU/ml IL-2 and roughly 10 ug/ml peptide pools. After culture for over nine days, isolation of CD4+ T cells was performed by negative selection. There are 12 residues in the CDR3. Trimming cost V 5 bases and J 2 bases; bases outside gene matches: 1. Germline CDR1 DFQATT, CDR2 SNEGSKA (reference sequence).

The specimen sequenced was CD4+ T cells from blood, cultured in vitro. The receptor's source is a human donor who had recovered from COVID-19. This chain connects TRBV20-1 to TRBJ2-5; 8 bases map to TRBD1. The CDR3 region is CSARDRQETQYF. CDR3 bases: TGCAGTGCTCGGGACAGGCAAGAGACCCAGTACTTC.